A single sample is the source of the 7 T cell receptor beta chains below, sequenced in a study of glioma-infiltrating T cells. TCR alpha and beta CDR3 regions were amplified from RNA using iRepertoire nested multiplex PCR. TCRdb reanalysed the multiplex PCR reads using MiXCR and keeps one entry per CDR3 protein. The data show roughly 350,000 distinct CDR3 sequences, with 41% seen just once and approximately 12% held by the top ten. The sample comprised glioma tissue, nonneoplastic brain tissue, or PBMCs (not recorded which). Every receptor here comes from a human donor with low-grade glioma or glioblastoma, undergoing nonglioma brain surgery, or in good health (not recorded which).

V gene TRBV5-1 combines with J gene TRBJ2-7; D is tentatively TRBD1 or TRBD2 (7 bases each). Trimming stripped 4 bases from V and 2 bases from J, with 19 bases between. This CDR3 contains 16 residues. CDR1 SGHRS and CDR2 YFSETQ come from the germline V gene. The DNA of the CDR3 is TGCGCCAGCAGCCCAGGGGGGGGACAAACTACCTACGAGCAGTACTTC. Its protein is CASSPGGGQTTYEQYF.

This clonotype was picked up many times. This chain uses TRBV15 with TRBJ2-7; no definite D call. Trimming pared 6 bases from V and 3 bases from J, leaving 21 bases between. This CDR3 spans 16 amino acids. Germline V CDR1 and CDR2: LNHNV, YYDKDF (reference sequence). The DNA of the CDR3 is TGTGCCACCAGAGCAAATTACGGGCGTGAATTCTACGAGCAGTACTTC. Encoded protein: CATRANYGREFYEQYF.

Comments on this clonotype: A read error may be the cause here, since a much bigger clone is one base away. J is TRBJ2-1 and V is TRBV6-1; a possible D gene is TRBD1 (6 bases). Trimming shortened V by 4 bases and J by 7 bases, and 14 bases separated the two germline ends. The germline CDR1 and CDR2 sequences are MNHNS and SASEGT. This CDR3 spans 14 amino acids. The CDR3 DNA reads as TGTGCCAGCAGTGTTAAACCAGGGGAGAATGAGCAGTTCTTC. Amino acids: CASSVKPGENEQFF.

The chain employs TRBV19 and TRBJ1-2; D gene unclear. This CDR3 has 13 amino acids. CDR1 LNHDA and CDR2 SQIVND come from the germline V gene (reference sequence). Trimming removed 7 bases from V and 4 bases from J, with 13 bases in between. The CDR3 sequence: CASKFSAGYGYTF. The CDR3 nucleotides read TGTGCCAGTAAATTCTCCGCTGGCTATGGCTACACCTTC.

V gene TRBV5-1 combines with J gene TRBJ1-1, with a weak D call TRBD1 (6 bases). The length of the CDR3 is 15 residues. Germline assignment: CDR1 SGHRS and CDR2 YFSETQ. Trimming shortened V by 0 bases and J by 0 bases, and 9 bases separated the two germline ends. CDR3 in amino acids: CASSLEGGLNTEAFF. In nucleotides, the CDR3 is TGCGCCAGCAGCTTGGAGGGGGGGTTGAACACTGAAGCTTTCTTT.

The V call is TRBV4-1, the J call TRBJ1-2; D is uncertain. CDR3 size: 15 residues. Per germline, CDR1 MGHRA and CDR2 YSYEKL. Between the trimmed V and J ends, which lost 4 bases and 8 bases, there was a span of 20 bases. Written as DNA, the CDR3 is TGCGCCAGCAGCCGCCAGGTGCCGAGGGAGGAGGGCTACACCTTC. Its translation: CASSRQVPREEGYTF.

This clonotype has a handful of counts. The chain employs TRBV19 and TRBJ2-7, with TRBD1 identical over 9 bases. Trimming cost V 3 bases and J 7 bases; bases outside gene matches: 7. The CDR3 has 14 amino acids. Per germline, CDR1 LNHDA and CDR2 SQIVND (reference sequence). CDR3 sequence (DNA): TGTGCCAGTAGTATGGGTACAGGGGGCGAGGAGCAGTACTTC. Encoded protein: CASSMGTGGEEQYF.